The 32 T cell receptor beta chains below come from one sample, sequenced in a study of identical twins listed by TCRdb under 2016. Library construction relied on 5' RACE. TCRdb shows the sequencer as Illumina HiSeq 2000. Using fastp at Q25 and MiXCR, TCRdb reprocessed the public reads and kept productive beta chains. Each entry merges the rows of one CDR3 protein and shows their most common DNA and genes. For this sample the table gives more than 1.5 million distinct CDR3 sequences, of which less than 40% were detected only once. About 0.25% of the sample comes from the top ten. The sequencing sample was made of cord blood. The receptors originated from a newborn girl in good health.

The chain recombines TRBV7-9 with TRBJ2-1; 14 positions agree with TRBD2. Germline V gene sequence: CDR1 SEHNR, CDR2 FQNEAQ (reference sequence). V was clipped by 2 bases and J by 5 bases; unmatched bases: 5. The CDR3 consists of 17 residues. The CDR3 loop is CASSLPRTSGGNNEQFF. The CDR3 coding sequence is TGTGCCAGCAGCTTACCCCGGACTAGCGGGGGGAACAATGAGCAGTTCTTC.

This chain uses TRBV7-9 with TRBJ2-1; TRBD2 is a possible D gene (9 bases). V lost 6 bases and J lost 7, with 25 bases in between. This CDR3 is built from 17 residues. CDR1 is SEHNR and CDR2 is FQNEAQ in the germline V gene (reference sequence). CDR3 nucleotides: TGTGCCAGCAGTTTGAGACAGGGGCCTAGCGGGGCAAATGAGCAGTTCTTC. Translating it yields CASSLRQGPSGANEQFF.

The chain employs TRBV18 and TRBJ1-4; no clear D gene. Deletions cut 2 bases from V and 5 bases from J, with 15 bases between. The germline gives CDR1 KGHSH, CDR2 LQKENI. The CDR3 is 16 amino acids. The CDR3 DNA follows: TGTGCCAGCTCACCAAATAGCGGACGCCCGAATGAAAAACTGTTTTTT. The encoded protein is CASSPNSGRPNEKLFF.

The chain has TRBV20-1 and TRBJ2-1; perhaps TRBD2 as D (5 bases). This CDR3 has 14 amino acids. CDR1 is DFQATT and CDR2 is SNEGSKA in the germline V gene (reference sequence). Deletions cut 6 bases from V and 4 bases from J, with 16 bases between. This CDR3 is CSAARAGGYNEQFF. The CDR3 bases are TGCAGTGCCGCTAGGGCGGGCGGTTACAATGAGCAGTTCTTC.

The chain carries TRBV24-1 and TRBJ1-5; D gene unclear. With 3 bases removed from V and 0 bases from J, the gap between germline ends came to 8 bases. Germline values: CDR1 KGHDR, CDR2 SFDVKD. CDR3 length: 15 amino acids. The CDR3 nucleotides are TGTGCCACCAGTGATACGGGGTATAGCAATCAGCCCCAGCATTTT. This gives the protein CATSDTGYSNQPQHF.

The chain employs TRBV6-1 and TRBJ1-1, with 7 nucleotides matching TRBD1. V was clipped by 7 bases and J by 4 bases; unmatched bases: 9. CDR1 and CDR2 (germline): MNHNS, SASEGT. This CDR3 has 14 amino acids. In nucleotides, the CDR3 is TGTGCCAGCACCATATCCGGACAGGCCACTGAAGCTTTCTTT. Encoded protein: CASTISGQATEAFF.

This clonotype appeared a few times. The V call is TRBV11-2, the J call TRBJ2-7; possible D gene TRBD2, 5 bases. Trimming took 5 bases from V and 2 from J, leaving 16 bases between them. The CDR3 spans 15 residues. Germline assignment: CDR1 SGHAT and CDR2 FQNNGV. The CDR3 bases are TGTGCCAGCAGCCCCCCGGGCACTAGGGCCTACGAGCAGTACTTC. Translation gives CASSPPGTRAYEQYF.

CDR3 nucleotide sequence: TGTGCCAGCAGCTCACATGGGACTAGCGTCTACAATGAGCAGTTCTTC. It encodes CASSSHGTSVYNEQFF. This chain joins TRBV7-2 and TRBJ2-1; 10 bases are a match to TRBD2. J lost 3 bases, V lost 4 bases, and 6 bases had no gene match. CDR3 length equals 16 residues. Germline assignment: CDR1 SGHTA and CDR2 FQGNSA.

The chain is built from TRBV24-1 and TRBJ2-1; D unresolved. This CDR3 is built from 12 residues. Germline assignment: CDR1 KGHDR and CDR2 SFDVKD. Trimming shortened V by 5 bases and J by 4 bases, and 5 bases separated the two germline ends. Here the CDR3 reads CATSGLYNEQFF. CDR3 sequence (DNA): TGTGCCACCAGTGGCCTTTACAATGAGCAGTTCTTC.

The V call is TRBV28, the J call TRBJ2-7; a possible D gene is TRBD1 (5 bases). Trimming left V 7 bases short and J 3 bases short, with 16 bases between. The germline V gene encodes CDR1 MDHEN and CDR2 SYDVKM. The CDR3 has 14 amino acids. CDR3 protein: CASNGQGSRYEQYF. The CDR3 bases are TGTGCCAGCAACGGGCAGGGATCTCGCTACGAGCAGTACTTC.

This clonotype was observed a handful of times. V is TRBV20-1 and J is TRBJ2-7, with TRBD2 matching over 8 bases. The V gene end was trimmed by 2 bases and the J gene end by 5 bases; junction bases not matched to a gene: 5. The germline V gene encodes CDR1 DFQATT and CDR2 SNEGSKA (reference sequence). CDR3 length equals 13 residues. The CDR3 region has the DNA TGCAGTGCTAGACGGGGACTAGTCCACGAGCAGTACTTC. Its protein product is CSARRGLVHEQYF.

V and J are TRBV15 and TRBJ2-4; no clear D gene. The DNA end lines up better with TRBJ2-7; the J call may be wrong. CDR3 size: 14 residues. The germline V gene has CDR1 LNHNV and CDR2 YYDKDF (reference sequence). The CDR3 DNA follows: TGTGCCACCAGCCCTACCGACGGTTTCTACGAGCAGTACTTC. Its protein product is CATSPTDGFYEQYF.

As for this clonotype: One end of the junction does not line up with germline, which may come from a read error. J is TRBJ2-1 and V is TRBV5-1; 9 nucleotides agree with TRBD1. Germline V CDR1 and CDR2: SGHRS, YFSETQ. CDR3 length equals 16 residues. The CDR3 bases are TGCGCCAGCAGCACGGGGACAGGGAGATCCTACAATGGGCAGTTCTTC. Protein: CASSTGTGRSYNGQFF. Together with reference TRBV5-1 and TRBJ2-1, the CDR3 gives the full variable domain: KAGVTQTPRYLIKTRGQQVTLSCSPISGHRSVSWYQQTPGQGLQFLFEYFSETQRNKGNFPGRFSGRQFSNSRSEMNVSTLELGDSALYLCASSTGTGRSYNGQFFGPGTRLTVL.

The J gene is TRBJ2-4, the V gene TRBV24-1, with D unresolved. The CDR3 spans 15 residues. Germline-derived CDR1 and CDR2 are KGHDR and SFDVKD. The V end was cut by 4 bases, the J end by 2 bases, with 11 bases between. CDR3 protein: CATSDPDPTKNIQYF. The CDR3 DNA reads as TGTGCCACCAGTGACCCGGACCCTACCAAAAACATTCAGTACTTC.

The chain links TRBV5-1 to TRBJ2-5; a possible D gene is TRBD1 (5 bases). This CDR3 spans 13 amino acids. Trimming took 2 bases from V and 4 from J, leaving 9 bases between them. Germline values: CDR1 SGHRS, CDR2 YFSETQ. CDR3 amino acids: CASSFGHRETQYF. The DNA of the CDR3 is TGCGCCAGCAGCTTCGGACACCGAGAGACCCAGTACTTC. Combining the CDR3 with reference TRBV5-1 and TRBJ2-5 gives the whole variable domain KAGVTQTPRYLIKTRGQQVTLSCSPISGHRSVSWYQQTPGQGLQFLFEYFSETQRNKGNFPGRFSGRQFSNSRSEMNVSTLELGDSALYLCASSFGHRETQYFGPGTRLLVL.

The genes are TRBV20-1 and TRBJ2-1; 13 positions agree with TRBD2. With 1 base clipped from V and 0 bases from J, the junction kept 9 bases outside the gene matches. Germline V CDR1 and CDR2: DFQATT, SNEGSKA (reference sequence). The CDR3 covers 19 residues. The DNA for the CDR3 is TGCAGTGCTAGAGCCCCGGGACTAGCGGGGAAAAGCTCCTACAATGAGCAGTTCTTC. Its protein is CSARAPGLAGKSSYNEQFF.

The sample holds a few counts of this clonotype. The genes are TRBV28 and TRBJ2-7, with 12 bases fitting TRBD2. J lost 0 bases, V lost 5 bases, and 5 bases had no gene match. The length of the CDR3 is 16 residues. The germline V gene encodes CDR1 MDHEN and CDR2 SYDVKM. The CDR3 here is CASSRRTSGNSYEQYF. In DNA form, the CDR3 reads TGTGCCAGCAGTCGGCGGACTAGCGGGAACTCCTACGAGCAGTACTTC.

This clonotype has ten or more counts. The CDR3 nucleotides read TGTGCCAGCAGCCAAAGCGGGGTACCCACAGATACGCAGTATTTT. This codes for CASSQSGVPTDTQYF. The V gene is TRBV4-2, the J gene TRBJ2-3; 7 bases agree with TRBD2. The CDR3 runs to 15 residues. CDR1 is LGHNA, CDR2 YNFKEQ, per germline. J lost 2 bases, V lost 2 bases, and 4 bases had no gene match.

There are many counts of this clonotype. The chain joins TRBV3-1 to TRBJ2-1; 14 nucleotides align to TRBD2. The CDR3 loop spans 15 amino acids. After removal of 4 bases from V and 8 bases from J, the junction contained 4 bases not matched to a gene. Germline V gene sequence: CDR1 LGHDT, CDR2 YNNKEL (reference sequence). The CDR3 region is CASSPGLAGVDEQFF. The DNA of the CDR3 is TGTGCCAGCAGCCCGGGACTAGCGGGAGTCGATGAGCAGTTCTTC.

The sample holds many counts of this clonotype. The chain has TRBV29-1 and TRBJ2-3; D is ambiguous. V was shortened by 3 bases and J by 2 bases, with 6 bases between the two germline ends. This CDR3 comprises 12 residues. Germline CDR1 is SQVTM and CDR2 is ANQGSEA. CDR3 sequence (DNA): TGCAGCGTTGAGCCAGCCACAGATACGCAGTATTTT. It translates to CSVEPATDTQYF.

This clonotype was found a few times. The chain employs TRBV20-1 and TRBJ2-7; 10 bases match TRBD2. The germline CDR1 and CDR2 sequences are DFQATT and SNEGSKA (reference sequence). The length of the CDR3 is 15 residues. V was pared by 5 bases and J by 2 bases, with 9 bases of the junction left unmatched. The CDR3 DNA follows: TGCAGTGCTCAGACCGGGACTAGCGTTACCTACGAGCAGTACTTC. The encoded protein is CSAQTGTSVTYEQYF.

V gene TRBV19 combines with J gene TRBJ2-7; 13 nucleotides agree with TRBD2. The CDR3 spans 15 residues. The junction had 7 bases not matched to a gene; V was cut back by 4 bases and J by 7 bases. Per the germline V gene, CDR1 is LNHDA and CDR2 is SQIVND (reference sequence). The CDR3 reads CASSNGLAGEGEQYF. The CDR3 nucleotides read TGTGCCAGTAGTAACGGACTAGCGGGAGAGGGTGAGCAGTACTTC.

The chain recombines TRBV29-1 with TRBJ1-5, with D hard to call. This CDR3 is 13 amino acids long. Trimming removed 5 bases from V and 1 base from J, with 9 bases in between. CDR1 SQVTM and CDR2 ANQGSEA come from the germline V gene. The chain's CDR3 is CSVTVGSNQPQHF. CDR3 sequence (DNA): TGCAGCGTTACGGTTGGCAGCAATCAGCCCCAGCATTTT. The full variable domain, completed using reference TRBV29-1 and TRBJ1-5, is SAVISQKPSRDICQRGTSLTIQCQVDSQVTMMFWYRQQPGQSLTLIATANQGSEATYESGFVIDKFPISRPNLTFSTLTVSNMSPEDSSIYLCSVTVGSNQPQHFGDGTRLSIL.

This clonotype has more than one count but fewer than ten. The chain couples TRBV10-3 to TRBJ2-5; no clear D. Germline V gene sequence: CDR1 ENHRY, CDR2 SYGVKD. Between the trimmed V and J ends, which lost 3 bases and 3 bases, there was a span of 8 bases. The CDR3 contains 13 residues. The CDR3 is CAISDHSKETQYF. CDR3 nucleotides: TGTGCCATCAGTGATCACAGCAAAGAGACCCAGTACTTC.

This clonotype has more than one count but fewer than ten. The J gene is TRBJ2-7, the V gene TRBV3-1; 8 bases fit TRBD2. V shed 1 base, J shed 2 bases, and the junction held 7 bases outside the gene matches. The CDR3 consists of 16 residues. Germline V CDR1 and CDR2: LGHDT, YNNKEL (reference sequence). The CDR3 bases are TGTGCCAGCAGCCAAGCCTTACTAGCGGAAACCTACGAGCAGTACTTC. Amino acid sequence: CASSQALLAETYEQYF.

This clonotype was detected a few times. The V gene is TRBV12-3 or TRBV12-4, the J gene TRBJ2-7; 8 nucleotides align to TRBD2. J gave up 1 base and V 2 bases, and 4 bases lay outside the gene matches. The CDR3 totals 15 residues. The CDR3 is CASSLRRGASYEQYF. DNA of the CDR3: TGTGCCAGCAGTTTACGGCGGGGGGCATCCTACGAGCAGTACTTC.

The gene calls are TRBV7-2 and TRBJ1-1; TRBD1 matches at 7 bases. The CDR3 has 11 residues. The V gene's germline CDR1 is SGHTA and CDR2 FQGNSA. Germline trimming cut 6 bases from V and 11 bases from J; bases unmatched to any gene: 6. The CDR3 here is CASREGQQAFF. The CDR3 DNA reads TGTGCCAGCAGAGAGGGACAGCAGGCTTTCTTT.

The rearrangement links TRBV11-3 to TRBJ2-2; the D gene is possibly TRBD2 (6 bases). Per the germline V gene, CDR1 is SGHNT and CDR2 is YENEEA. V was clipped by 3 bases and J by 5 bases, with 13 bases between them. The CDR3 totals 15 residues. The CDR3 reads CASSFSGRGTGELFF. CDR3 DNA: TGTGCCAGCAGCTTTAGCGGACGGGGTACCGGGGAGCTGTTTTTT.

V is TRBV19 and J is TRBJ2-5; 9 positions agree with TRBD2. The V and J ends lost 4 bases and 4 bases, in that order; junction bases with no gene match: 4. Looked up from germline, CDR1 is LNHDA and CDR2 is SQIVND (reference sequence). The CDR3 sequence is 14 residues long. The CDR3 here is CASSSGRARETQYF. The CDR3, as DNA: TGTGCCAGTAGTAGCGGGAGGGCTCGAGAGACCCAGTACTTC.

V gene TRBV20-1 combines with J gene TRBJ1-2; D perhaps matches TRBD1 (6 bases). Germline CDR1 DFQATT, CDR2 SNEGSKA (reference sequence). The CDR3 runs to 13 residues. V was trimmed by 3 bases and J by 3 bases, leaving 11 bases between them. CDR3 in amino acids: CSARGAKDYGYTF. CDR3 in DNA: TGCAGTGCTAGGGGGGCGAAGGACTATGGCTACACCTTC.

The chain links TRBV20-1 to TRBJ1-2, with TRBD1 identical over 7 bases. V shed 0 bases, J shed 7 bases, and the junction held 11 bases outside the gene matches. There are 15 residues in the CDR3. Looked up from germline, CDR1 is DFQATT and CDR2 is SNEGSKA (reference sequence). In nucleotides, the CDR3 is TGCAGTGCTAGAGATTTCCCCGACAGGGTCCTTGGCTACACCTTC. It is translated as CSARDFPDRVLGYTF.

On this clonotype itself: A much larger clone is a single base away; this may be a read error. The chain joins TRBV12-3 or TRBV12-4 to TRBJ2-3; D is unresolved. The CDR3 length is 14 residues. CDR3 loop: CASRFRPSTDTQYF. CDR3 nucleotides: TGTGCCAGCCGTTTCCGACCCTCCACAGATACGCAGTATTTT.